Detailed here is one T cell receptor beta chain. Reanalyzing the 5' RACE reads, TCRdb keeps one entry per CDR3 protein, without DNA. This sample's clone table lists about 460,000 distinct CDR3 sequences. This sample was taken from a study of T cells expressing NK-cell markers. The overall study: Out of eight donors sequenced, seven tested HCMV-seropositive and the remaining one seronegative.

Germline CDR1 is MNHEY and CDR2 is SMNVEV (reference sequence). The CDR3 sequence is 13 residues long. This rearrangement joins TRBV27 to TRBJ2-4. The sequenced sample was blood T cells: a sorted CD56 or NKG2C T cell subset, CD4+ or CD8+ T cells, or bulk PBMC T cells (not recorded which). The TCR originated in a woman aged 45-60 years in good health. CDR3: CASRDHGGDIQYF.